Given below is one TCR beta chain in context. V was trimmed by 11 bases and J by 5 bases, leaving 17 bases between them. The CDR3 spans 13 residues. The germline V gene has CDR1 MNHNS and CDR2 SASEGT. Measured with immunoSEQ multiplex PCR; TCRdb has only the in-frame clones, and not every one. Seen here are approximately 70,000 clones, about nine tenths observed once, and the top ten hold 2.3%. The sample comes from a study of T cell changes during pregnancy in multiple sclerosis. This rearrangement joins TRBV6-1 to TRBJ2-3; a weak D match, TRBD2 (6 bases). The origin of this receptor is a female donor with multiple sclerosis, enrolled in a pregnancy study. Sequenced here: peripheral blood, sampled in the first trimester of pregnancy. CDR3 protein: CASRDLGRDTQYF. DNA for the CDR3: TGTGCCTCCCGTGATCTCGGGAGAGATACGCAGTATTTT.